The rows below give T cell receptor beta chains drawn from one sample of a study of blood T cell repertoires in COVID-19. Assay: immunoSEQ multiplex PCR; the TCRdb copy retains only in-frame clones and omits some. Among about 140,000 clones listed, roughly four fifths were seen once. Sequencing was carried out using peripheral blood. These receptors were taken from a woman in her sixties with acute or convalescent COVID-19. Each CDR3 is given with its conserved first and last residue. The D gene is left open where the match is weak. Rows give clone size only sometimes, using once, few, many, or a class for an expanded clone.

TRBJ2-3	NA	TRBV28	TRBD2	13	TGTGCCAGCAGTTTAACTAGCGTAGATACGCAGTATTTT	CASSLTSVDTQYF
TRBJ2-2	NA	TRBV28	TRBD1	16	TGTGCCAGCAGTTTCCCGACAGGGACGAACACCGGGGAGCTGTTTTTT	CASSFPTGTNTGELFF
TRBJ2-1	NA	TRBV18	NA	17	TGTGCCAGCTCACCACCTTCGACACGGAGGGAGTACAATGAGCAGTTCTTC	CASSPPSTRREYNEQFF
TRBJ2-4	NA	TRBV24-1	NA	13	TGTGCCACCAGTGAGGCAGAGGCGTCCTCTCAGTACTTC	CATSEAEASSQYF
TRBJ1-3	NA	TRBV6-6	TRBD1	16	TGTGCCAGCACCGCTAACGGACAGGGATGGGGAAACACCATATATTTT	CASTANGQGWGNTIYF
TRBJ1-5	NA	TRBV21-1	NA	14	TGTGCCAGCAAACAGGGTTATAGCAATCAGCCCCAGCATTTT	CASKQGYSNQPQHF
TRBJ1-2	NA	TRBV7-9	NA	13	TGTGCCAGCAGCTTAAAGGGGGATGGTGGCTACACCTTC	CASSLKGDGGYTF
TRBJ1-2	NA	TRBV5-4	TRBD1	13	TGTGCCAGCAGCCCAGGGACAGTCTATGGCTACACCTTC	CASSPGTVYGYTF
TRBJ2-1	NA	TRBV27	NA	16	TGTGCCAGCAGTTTATCTGTTCCAGCGGGTCTTAATGAGCAGTTCTTC	CASSLSVPAGLNEQFF
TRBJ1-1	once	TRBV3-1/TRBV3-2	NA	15	TGTGCCAGCAGCCAAGAGTCTGATAGGAACACTGAAGCTTTCTTT	CASSQESDRNTEAFF
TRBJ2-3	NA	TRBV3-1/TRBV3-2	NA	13	TGTGCCAGCAGCCGAGGGACTACAGATACGCAGTATTTT	CASSRGTTDTQYF
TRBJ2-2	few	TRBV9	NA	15	TGTGCCAGCAGCGTGAAAAGCGGGTACACCGGGGAGCTGTTTTTT	CASSVKSGYTGELFF
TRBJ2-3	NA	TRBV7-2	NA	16	TGTGCCAGCAGCACCGGCCGAGGTGGTAGCACAGATACGCAGTATTTT	CASSTGRGGSTDTQYF
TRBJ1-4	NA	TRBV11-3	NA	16	TGTGCCAGCAGCTTAAGGAGCGGGGTATCTAATGAAAAACTGTTTTTT	CASSLRSGVSNEKLFF
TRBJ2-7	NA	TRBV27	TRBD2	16	TGTGCCAGCAGTTTTACCGGACTAGCGGACTCCTACGAGCAGTACTTC	CASSFTGLADSYEQYF
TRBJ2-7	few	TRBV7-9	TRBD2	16	TGTGCCAGCAGCTTAATGAGTGCGGGAGGGGCCTACGAGCAGTACTTC	CASSLMSAGGAYEQYF
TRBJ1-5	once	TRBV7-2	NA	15	TGTGCCAGCAGCTTATCCCCCGGGAGGGCCCAGCCCCAGCATTTT	CASSLSPGRAQPQHF
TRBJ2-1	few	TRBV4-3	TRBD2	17	TGCGCCAGCAGCCAAGATCCGCCAGCGGGAGTCTACAATGAGCAGTTCTTC	CASSQDPPAGVYNEQFF
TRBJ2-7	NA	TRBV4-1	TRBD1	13	TGCGCCAGCAGCCAAGATTGGGGGACAGGGGAGTACTTC	CASSQDWGTGEYF
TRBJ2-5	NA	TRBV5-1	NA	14	TGCGCCAGCAGGGAATGGACAGCCCAAGAGACCCAGTACTTC	CASREWTAQETQYF
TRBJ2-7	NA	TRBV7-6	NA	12	TGTGCCAGCAGCTCGGGGAACTACGAGCAGTACTTC	CASSSGNYEQYF
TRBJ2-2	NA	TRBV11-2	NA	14	TGTGCCAGCAGCCCCCGGGGTTTCACCGGGGAGCTGTTTTTT	CASSPRGFTGELFF